The clone carrying this T cell receptor (beta chain) is large (0.1 to 1%) by share. The antigen is not known. The sample is drawn from a study of T-cell reconstitution after alpha-beta-depleted transplantation in children. Germline lookup yields CDR1 SGHAT and CDR2 FQNNGV. Trimming left V 7 bases short and J 1 base short, with 19 bases between. This CDR3 has 16 residues. Whole-study results and caveats: Elevated TCRbeta diversity at day 60 was traced, in some patients, to surviving recipient T cells and thymic progenitors. Diversity and T-cell counts at one year after transplant derived mostly from new T cells. At around two months after transplant, the alpha-beta T cells were reportedly derived from several hundred expanded clones that came from non-depleted graft cells.

Unique molecular identifiers were incorporated into the prepared TCRbeta library. Each CDR3 protein gets one entry after TCRdb re-called the PCR reads with MiXCR. The table lists several thousand distinct CDR3 sequences, approximately 8.6% of them singletons. Here the sequenced sample was PBMCs, mostly from graft donor cells, taken 180 days after TCRalphabeta/CD19-depleted stem cell transplant. The sequence was obtained from a male patient between 2 and 10 years old who had a stem cell transplant for acute lymphoblastic leukemia, so the T cells may come from the graft donor. J is TRBJ1-1 and V is TRBV11-2; D is uncertain. This CDR3 reads CASTPLAAPPNTEAFF. The CDR3, as DNA: TGTGCCAGCACCCCCTTGGCGGCTCCTCCGAACACTGAAGCTTTCTTT.